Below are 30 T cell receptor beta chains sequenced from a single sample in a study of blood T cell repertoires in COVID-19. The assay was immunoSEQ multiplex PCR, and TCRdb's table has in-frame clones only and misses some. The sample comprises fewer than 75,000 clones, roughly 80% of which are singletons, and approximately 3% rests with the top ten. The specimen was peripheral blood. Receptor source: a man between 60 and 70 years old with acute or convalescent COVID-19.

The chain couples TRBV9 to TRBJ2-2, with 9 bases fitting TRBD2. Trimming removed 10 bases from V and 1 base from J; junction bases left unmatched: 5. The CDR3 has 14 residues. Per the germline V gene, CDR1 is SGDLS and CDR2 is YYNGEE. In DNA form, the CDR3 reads TGTGCCCGCGGGGGGGATGTGAACACCGGGGAGCTGTTTTTT. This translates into CARGGDVNTGELFF.

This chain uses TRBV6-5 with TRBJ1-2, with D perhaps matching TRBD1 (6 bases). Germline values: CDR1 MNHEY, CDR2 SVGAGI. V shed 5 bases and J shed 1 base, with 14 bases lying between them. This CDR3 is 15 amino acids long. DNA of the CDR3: TGTGCCAGCAGTCGCGCCCGGACAGATAACTATGGCTACACCTTC. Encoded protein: CASSRARTDNYGYTF.

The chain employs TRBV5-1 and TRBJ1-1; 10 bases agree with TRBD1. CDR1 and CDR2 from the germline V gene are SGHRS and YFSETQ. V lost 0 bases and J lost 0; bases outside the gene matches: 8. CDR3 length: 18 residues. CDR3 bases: TGCGCCAGCAGCTTGGGGGGACAGGGGATCACGATGAACACTGAAGCTTTCTTT. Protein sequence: CASSLGGQGITMNTEAFF.

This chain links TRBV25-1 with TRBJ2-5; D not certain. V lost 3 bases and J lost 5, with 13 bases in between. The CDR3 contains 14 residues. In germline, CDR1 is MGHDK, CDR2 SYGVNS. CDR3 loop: CASSDPTETETQYF. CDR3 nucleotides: TGTGCCAGCAGTGACCCGACTGAGACCGAGACCCAGTACTTC.

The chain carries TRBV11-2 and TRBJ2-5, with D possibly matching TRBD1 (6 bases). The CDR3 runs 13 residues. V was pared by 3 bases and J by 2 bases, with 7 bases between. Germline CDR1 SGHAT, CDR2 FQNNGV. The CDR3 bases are TGTGCCAGCAGCTTTGGACAGCAAGAGACCCAGTACTTC. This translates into CASSFGQQETQYF.

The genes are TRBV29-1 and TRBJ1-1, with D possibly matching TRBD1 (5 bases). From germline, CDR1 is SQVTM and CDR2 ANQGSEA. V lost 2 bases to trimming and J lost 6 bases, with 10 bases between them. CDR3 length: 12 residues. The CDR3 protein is CSVEQGRAEAFF. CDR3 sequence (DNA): TGCAGCGTTGAACAGGGTAGGGCTGAAGCTTTCTTT.

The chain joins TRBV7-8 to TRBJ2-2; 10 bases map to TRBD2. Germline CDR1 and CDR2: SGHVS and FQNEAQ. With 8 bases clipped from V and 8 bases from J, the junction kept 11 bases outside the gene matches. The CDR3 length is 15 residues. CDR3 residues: CASSPSGGATGELFF. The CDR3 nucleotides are TGTGCCAGCTCTCCCAGCGGGGGGGCTACTGGGGAGCTGTTTTTT.

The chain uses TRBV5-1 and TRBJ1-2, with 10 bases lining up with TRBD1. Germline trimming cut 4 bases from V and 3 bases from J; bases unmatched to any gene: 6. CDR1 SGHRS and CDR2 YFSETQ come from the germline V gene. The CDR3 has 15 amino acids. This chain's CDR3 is CASSDRDRGDYGYTF. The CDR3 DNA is TGCGCCAGCAGCGACCGGGACAGGGGTGACTATGGCTACACCTTC.

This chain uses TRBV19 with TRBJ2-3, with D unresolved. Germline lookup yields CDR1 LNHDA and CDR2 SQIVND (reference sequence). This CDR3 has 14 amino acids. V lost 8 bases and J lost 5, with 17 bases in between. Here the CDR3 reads CASGVGSVKDTQYF. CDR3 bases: TGTGCCAGTGGTGTTGGCAGCGTGAAAGATACGCAGTATTTT.

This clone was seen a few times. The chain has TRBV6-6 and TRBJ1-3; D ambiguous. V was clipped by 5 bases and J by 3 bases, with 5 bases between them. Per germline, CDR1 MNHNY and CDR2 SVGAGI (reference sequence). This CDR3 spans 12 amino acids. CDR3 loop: CASSPFGNTIYF. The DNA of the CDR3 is TGTGCCAGCAGTCCATTTGGAAACACCATATATTTT.

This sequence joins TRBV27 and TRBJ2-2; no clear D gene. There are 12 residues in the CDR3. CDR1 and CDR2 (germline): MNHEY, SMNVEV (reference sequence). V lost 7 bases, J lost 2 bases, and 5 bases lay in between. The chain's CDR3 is CASTPNTGELFF. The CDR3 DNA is TGTGCCAGCACCCCAAACACCGGGGAGCTGTTTTTT.

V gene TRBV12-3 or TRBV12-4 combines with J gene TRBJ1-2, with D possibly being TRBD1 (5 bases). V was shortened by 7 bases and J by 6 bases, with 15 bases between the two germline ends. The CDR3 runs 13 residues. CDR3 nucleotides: TGTGCCAGCACACAAGGGGATTTCCATGGCTACACCTTC. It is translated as CASTQGDFHGYTF.

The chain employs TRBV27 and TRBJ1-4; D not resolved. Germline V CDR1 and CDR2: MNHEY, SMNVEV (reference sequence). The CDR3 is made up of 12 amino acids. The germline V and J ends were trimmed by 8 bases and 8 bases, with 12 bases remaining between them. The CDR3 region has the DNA TGTGCCAGCCGTCGGGGTAGGGAAAAACTGTTTTTT. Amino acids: CASRRGREKLFF.

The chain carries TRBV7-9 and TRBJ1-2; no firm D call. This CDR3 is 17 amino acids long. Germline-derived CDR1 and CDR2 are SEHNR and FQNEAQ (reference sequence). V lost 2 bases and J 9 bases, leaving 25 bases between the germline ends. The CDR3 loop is CASSLYDLAVDTSSYTF. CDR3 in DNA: TGTGCCAGCAGCTTATACGATTTGGCAGTAGACACCAGTAGCTACACCTTC.

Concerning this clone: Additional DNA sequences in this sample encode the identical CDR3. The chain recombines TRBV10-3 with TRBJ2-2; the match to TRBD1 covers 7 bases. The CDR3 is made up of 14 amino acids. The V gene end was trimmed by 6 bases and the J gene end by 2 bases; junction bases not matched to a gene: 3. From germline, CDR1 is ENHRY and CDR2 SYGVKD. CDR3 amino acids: CAIRAGGNTGELFF. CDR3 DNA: TGTGCCATCAGGGCAGGGGGTAACACCGGGGAGCTGTTTTTT.

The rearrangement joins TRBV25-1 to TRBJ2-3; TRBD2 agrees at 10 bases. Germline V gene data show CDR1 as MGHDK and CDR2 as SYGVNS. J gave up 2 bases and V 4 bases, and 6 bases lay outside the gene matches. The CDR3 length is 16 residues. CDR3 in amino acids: CASSALAGALTDTQYF. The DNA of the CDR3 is TGTGCCAGCAGTGCCCTAGCGGGGGCCCTCACAGATACGCAGTATTTT.

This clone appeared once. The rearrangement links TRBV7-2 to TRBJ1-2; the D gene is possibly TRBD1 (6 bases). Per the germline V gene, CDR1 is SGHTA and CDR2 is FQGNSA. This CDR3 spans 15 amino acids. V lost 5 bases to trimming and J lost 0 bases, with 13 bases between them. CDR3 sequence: CASSPQTGTNYGYTF. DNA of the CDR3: TGTGCCAGCAGCCCCCAGACAGGAACTAACTATGGCTACACCTTC.

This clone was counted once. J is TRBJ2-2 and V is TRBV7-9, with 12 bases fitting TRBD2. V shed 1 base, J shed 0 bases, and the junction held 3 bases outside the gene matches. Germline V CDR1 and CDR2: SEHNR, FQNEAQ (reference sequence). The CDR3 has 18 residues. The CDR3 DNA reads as TGTGCCAGCAGCTTAGGACTAGCGGGGGTCGCGAACACCGGGGAGCTGTTTTTT. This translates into CASSLGLAGVANTGELFF. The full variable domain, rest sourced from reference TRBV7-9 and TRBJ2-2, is DTGVSQNPRHKITKRGQNVTFRCDPISEHNRLYWYRQTLGQGPEFLTYFQNEAQLEKSRLLSDRFSAERPKGSFSTLEIQRTEQGDSAMYLCASSLGLAGVANTGELFFGEGSRLTVL.

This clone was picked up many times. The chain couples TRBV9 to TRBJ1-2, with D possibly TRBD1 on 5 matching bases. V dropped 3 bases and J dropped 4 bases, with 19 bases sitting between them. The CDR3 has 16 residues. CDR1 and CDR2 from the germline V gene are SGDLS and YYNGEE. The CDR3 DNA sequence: TGTGCCAGCAGCGGAAGGGAGGACATACAAATCTATGGCTACACCTTC. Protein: CASSGREDIQIYGYTF.

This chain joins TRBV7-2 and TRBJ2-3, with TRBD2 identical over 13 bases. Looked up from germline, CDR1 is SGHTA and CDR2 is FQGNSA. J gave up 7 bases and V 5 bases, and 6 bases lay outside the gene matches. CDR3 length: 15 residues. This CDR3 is CASSLGTSGVNTQYF. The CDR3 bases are TGTGCCAGCAGCCTCGGGACTAGCGGGGTGAATACGCAGTATTTT.

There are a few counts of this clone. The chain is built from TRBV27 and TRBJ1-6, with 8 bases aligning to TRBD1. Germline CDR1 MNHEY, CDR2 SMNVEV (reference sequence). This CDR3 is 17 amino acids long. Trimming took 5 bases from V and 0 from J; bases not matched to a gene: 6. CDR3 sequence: CASSPGQGSSYNSPLHF. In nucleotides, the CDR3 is TGTGCCAGCAGTCCAGGACAGGGTAGCTCCTATAATTCACCCCTCCACTTT.

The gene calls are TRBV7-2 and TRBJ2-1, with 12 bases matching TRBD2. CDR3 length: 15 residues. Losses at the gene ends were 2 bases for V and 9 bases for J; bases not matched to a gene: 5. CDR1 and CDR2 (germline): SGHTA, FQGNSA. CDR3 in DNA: TGTGCCAGCAGCTTAATCCCTAGCGGGGGGGGTGAGCAGTTCTTC. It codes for CASSLIPSGGGEQFF.

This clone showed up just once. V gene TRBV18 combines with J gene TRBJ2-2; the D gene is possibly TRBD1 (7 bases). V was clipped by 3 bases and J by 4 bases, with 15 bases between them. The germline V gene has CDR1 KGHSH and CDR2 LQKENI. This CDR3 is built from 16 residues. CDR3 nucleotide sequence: TGTGCCAGCTCACCGTTGCCCAGGGGGGTCACCGGGGAGCTGTTTTTT. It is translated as CASSPLPRGVTGELFF.

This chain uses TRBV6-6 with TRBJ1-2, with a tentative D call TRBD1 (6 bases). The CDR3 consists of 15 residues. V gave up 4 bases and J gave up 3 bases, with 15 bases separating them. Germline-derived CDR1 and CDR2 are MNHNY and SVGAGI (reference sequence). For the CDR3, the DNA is TGTGCCAGCAGTTCCGGCAGGGGATTGGACTATGGCTACACCTTC. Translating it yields CASSSGRGLDYGYTF.

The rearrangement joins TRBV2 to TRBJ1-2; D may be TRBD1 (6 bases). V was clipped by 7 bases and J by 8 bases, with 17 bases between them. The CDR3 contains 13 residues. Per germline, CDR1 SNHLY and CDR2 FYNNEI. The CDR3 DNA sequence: TGTGCCAGCAAGGACAGTTCACGTCCCGGCTACACCTTC. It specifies CASKDSSRPGYTF.

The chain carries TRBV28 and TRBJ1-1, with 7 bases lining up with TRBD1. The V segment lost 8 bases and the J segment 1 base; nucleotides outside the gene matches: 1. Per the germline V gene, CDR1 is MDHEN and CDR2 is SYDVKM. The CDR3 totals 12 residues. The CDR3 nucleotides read TGTGCCAGCTCAGGGGGGAACACTGAAGCTTTCTTT. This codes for CASSGGNTEAFF. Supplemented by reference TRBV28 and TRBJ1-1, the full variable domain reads DVKVTQSSRYLVKRTGEKVFLECVQDMDHENMFWYRQDPGLGLRLIYFSYDVKMKEKGDIPEGYSVSREKKERFSLILESASTNQTSMYLCASSGGNTEAFFGQGTRLTVV.

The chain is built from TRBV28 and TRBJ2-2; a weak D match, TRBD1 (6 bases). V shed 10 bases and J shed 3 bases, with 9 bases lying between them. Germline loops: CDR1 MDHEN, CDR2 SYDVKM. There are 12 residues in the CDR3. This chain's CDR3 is CATDSYTGELFF. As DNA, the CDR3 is TGTGCCACGGACAGTTACACCGGGGAGCTGTTTTTT.

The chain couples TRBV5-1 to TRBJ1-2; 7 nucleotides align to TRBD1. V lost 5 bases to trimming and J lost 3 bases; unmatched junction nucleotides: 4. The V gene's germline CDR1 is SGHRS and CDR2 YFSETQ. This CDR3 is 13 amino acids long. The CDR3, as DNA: TGCGCCAGCAGGGAGCAGGGGGACTATGGCTACACCTTC. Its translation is CASREQGDYGYTF.

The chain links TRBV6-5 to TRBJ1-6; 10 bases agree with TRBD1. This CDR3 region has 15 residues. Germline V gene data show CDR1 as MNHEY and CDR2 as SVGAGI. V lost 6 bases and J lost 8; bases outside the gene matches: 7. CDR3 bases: TGTGCCAGCAGGACAGGGGGCAGGGAGGATTCACCCCTCCACTTT. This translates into CASRTGGREDSPLHF.

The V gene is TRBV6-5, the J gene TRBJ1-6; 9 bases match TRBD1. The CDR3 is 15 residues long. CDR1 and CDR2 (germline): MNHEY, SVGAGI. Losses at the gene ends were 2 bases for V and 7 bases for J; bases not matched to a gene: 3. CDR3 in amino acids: CASSYAGQGNSPLHF. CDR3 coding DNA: TGTGCCAGCAGTTACGCCGGACAGGGGAATTCACCCCTCCACTTT.